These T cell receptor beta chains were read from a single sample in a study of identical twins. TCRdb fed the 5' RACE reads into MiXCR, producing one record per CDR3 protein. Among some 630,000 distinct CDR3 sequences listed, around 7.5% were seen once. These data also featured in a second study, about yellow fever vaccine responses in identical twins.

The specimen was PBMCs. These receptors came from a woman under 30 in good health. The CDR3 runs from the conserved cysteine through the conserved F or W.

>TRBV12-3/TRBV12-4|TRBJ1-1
CASIAGTRTEAFF
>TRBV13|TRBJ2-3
CASSLGRRQHTDTQYF
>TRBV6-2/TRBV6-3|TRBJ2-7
CASRVIRGPETYEQYF
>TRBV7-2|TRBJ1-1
CASSPTRGEAFF
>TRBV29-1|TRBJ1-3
CSVVSSSGNTIYF
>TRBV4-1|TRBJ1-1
CASSQLPDGNTEAFF
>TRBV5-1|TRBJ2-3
CASSSGQLETDTQYF
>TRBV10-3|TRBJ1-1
CATRVVEPGEAFF
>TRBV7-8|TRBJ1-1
CASSLRRQRGLNTEAFF
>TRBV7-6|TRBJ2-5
CASSWDTGFGTQYF
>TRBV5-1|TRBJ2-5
CASSFTGTSRRETQYF
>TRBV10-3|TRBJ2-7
CAISDRVGRVAYEQYF
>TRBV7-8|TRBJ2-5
CASTKGDRQETQYF
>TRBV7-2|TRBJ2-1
CASSRGRTEQFF
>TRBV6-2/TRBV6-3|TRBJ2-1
CASSSREGPREQFF
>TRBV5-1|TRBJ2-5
CASSLAGGGSIQETQYF
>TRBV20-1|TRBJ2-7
CSARRRGGGPDEQYF
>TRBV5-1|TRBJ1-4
CASSWDLLGTGQGRTNEKLFF
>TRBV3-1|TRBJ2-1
CATTKGAQGIWYNEQFF
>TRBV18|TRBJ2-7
CASSNYIPYEQYF
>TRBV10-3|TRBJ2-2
CAIRDGTNTGELFF
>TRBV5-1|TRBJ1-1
CASRTNTEAFF
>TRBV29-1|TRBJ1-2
CSVEVEGDYGYTF
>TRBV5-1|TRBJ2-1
CASSSLLEQFF
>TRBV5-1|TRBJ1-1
CASSLGQGTDIAFF
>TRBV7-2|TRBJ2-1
CASRGLAGYNEQFF
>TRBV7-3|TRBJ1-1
CASSKQEYTEAFF
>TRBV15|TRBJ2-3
CATSWYDTQYF
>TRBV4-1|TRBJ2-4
CASSPGLAGGWAKNIQYF
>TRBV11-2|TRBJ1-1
CASRFRENTEAFF
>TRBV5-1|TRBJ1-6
CASSFGTPPGREKAYNSPLHF
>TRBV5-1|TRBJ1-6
CASSLLLDSPLHF
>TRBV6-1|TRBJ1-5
CASRNPGPDEPQHF
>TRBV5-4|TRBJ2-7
CASSTGQGAIEQYF